The 21 T cell receptor beta chains below all came from one sample that was sequenced in a study of CD8+ T cells in alopecia areata. The treatment is: oral pan-JAK inhibitor, 5-10 mg twice daily. The sequencing template was cDNA reverse transcribed from extracted RNA. Using immunoSEQ multiplex PCR, the repertoire was profiled, and TCRdb retains in-frame clones only, with some absent. The data hold some 200,000 clones, with approximately 56% observed a single time. The sample in question was CD4+ T cells sorted from blood, obtained at week 4, from a patient treated with tofacitinib. The source is a human donor with alopecia areata.

This clone was seen only a few times. The V gene is TRBV25-1, the J gene TRBJ2-7; weak D call: TRBD1 (5 bases). The CDR3 has 14 residues. Germline V gene sequence: CDR1 MGHDK, CDR2 SYGVNS. Trimming shortened V by 1 base and J by 3 bases, and 10 bases separated the two germline ends. CDR3 DNA sequence: TGTGCCAGCAGTGAATCCAGGGCTCGCTACGAGCAGTACTTC. Its translation: CASSESRARYEQYF.

The chain uses TRBV4-1 and TRBJ2-5; 7 bases match TRBD1. Germline V gives CDR1 MGHRA, CDR2 YSYEKL. This CDR3 has 15 residues. J gave up 4 bases and V 4 bases, and 9 bases lay outside the gene matches. CDR3: CASSRGQMGVETQYF. CDR3 in DNA: TGCGCCAGCAGCCGGGGACAGATGGGGGTAGAGACCCAGTACTTC.

V usage is TRBV27 and J usage is TRBJ1-1; TRBD1 matches 7 bases. This CDR3 contains 15 residues. V lost 4 bases and J lost 5; bases outside the gene matches: 10. Germline values: CDR1 MNHEY, CDR2 SMNVEV (reference sequence). The CDR3 nucleotides are TGTGCCAGCAGTTCCGCCAGACAGGGTAAAACTGAAGCTTTCTTT. The encoded protein is CASSSARQGKTEAFF.

The chain uses TRBV2 and TRBJ1-5, with D possibly TRBD1 on 5 matching bases. CDR1 and CDR2 from the germline V gene are SNHLY and FYNNEI. The CDR3 has 15 amino acids. V was pared by 3 bases and J by 5 bases, with 14 bases between. DNA of the CDR3: TGTGCCAGCAGTGAGATCGGGGCGAACTATCAGCCCCAGCATTTT. Its translation is CASSEIGANYQPQHF.

This clone was recorded many times. The V gene is TRBV29-1, the J gene TRBJ2-3; 7 bases are shared with TRBD1. V lost 6 bases and J lost 2; bases outside the gene matches: 8. CDR1 is SQVTM, CDR2 ANQGSEA, per germline. The CDR3 is 14 amino acids. The CDR3, as DNA: TGCAGCGTGAGAGACAGGGCTCTCACAGATACGCAGTATTTT. It encodes CSVRDRALTDTQYF.

The chain combines TRBV11-2 with TRBJ2-7; TRBD1 aligns across 11 bases. J gave up 7 bases and V 4 bases, and 3 bases lay outside the gene matches. This CDR3 is built from 13 residues. Germline V gene data show CDR1 as SGHAT and CDR2 as FQNNGV. The CDR3: CASSSDRGLEQYF. CDR3 sequence (DNA): TGTGCCAGCAGCTCGGACAGGGGGCTAGAGCAGTACTTC.

This clone appeared once. The chain combines TRBV7-2 with TRBJ2-2; perhaps TRBD1 as D (6 bases). The CDR3 spans 14 residues. V lost 3 bases, J lost 1 base, and 6 bases lay in between. CDR1 and CDR2 (germline): SGHTA, FQGNSA. DNA for the CDR3: TGTGCCAGCAGCTTGGGACAGAACACCGGGGAGCTGTTTTTT. Translated: CASSLGQNTGELFF.

This clone was detected a few times. This CDR3 reads CASSLSGTGVQPQHF. The DNA for the CDR3 is TGTGCCAGCAGTTTATCGGGTACAGGGGTACAGCCCCAGCATTTT. V and J are TRBV27 and TRBJ1-5; 7 bases fit TRBD1. J was trimmed by 7 bases and V by 0 bases; bases with no gene match: 6. Germline V gene lookup returns CDR1 MNHEY and CDR2 SMNVEV (reference sequence). This CDR3 is 15 amino acids long.

The genes are TRBV7-9 and TRBJ2-5, with TRBD1 as a possible D gene (5 bases). The CDR3 sequence is 13 residues long. In germline, CDR1 is SEHNR, CDR2 FQNEAQ (reference sequence). Trimming removed 6 bases at V and 1 base at J, with 9 bases between. The CDR3 DNA sequence: TGTGCCAGCAGTTGGACATCCCAAGAGACCCAGTACTTC. This sequence encodes CASSWTSQETQYF.

The chain couples TRBV27 to TRBJ1-4; 9 positions match TRBD1. J gave up 8 bases and V 7 bases, and 8 bases lay outside the gene matches. Germline V gene lookup returns CDR1 MNHEY and CDR2 SMNVEV (reference sequence). The CDR3 length is 14 residues. The CDR3 nucleotides are TGTGCCAGCAAACCGACAGGGGGAGGGGAAAAACTGTTTTTT. The encoded protein is CASKPTGGGEKLFF.

This clone was observed once. This chain links TRBV28 with TRBJ1-6, with D uncertain. V was trimmed by 7 bases and J by 7 bases, leaving 17 bases between them. Germline assignment: CDR1 MDHEN and CDR2 SYDVKM. This CDR3 is 15 amino acids long. CDR3 loop: CASTLEGATNSPLHF. The DNA of the CDR3 is TGTGCCAGCACCCTGGAGGGCGCTACGAATTCACCCCTCCACTTT.

The rearrangement links TRBV6-5 to TRBJ2-2; D gene uncertain. Germline CDR1 MNHEY, CDR2 SVGAGI. Trimming pared 4 bases from V and 3 bases from J, leaving 9 bases between. The CDR3 extends over 14 amino acids. The CDR3: CASSSGVDTGELFF. The CDR3, as DNA: TGTGCCAGCAGTTCTGGGGTCGACACCGGGGAGCTGTTTTTT.

V usage is TRBV18 and J usage is TRBJ2-1, with D possibly called TRBD1 or TRBD2 (5 bases each). CDR3 length: 14 amino acids. The V gene lost 3 bases and the J gene lost 8 bases, with 14 bases spanning the gap. From germline, CDR1 is KGHSH and CDR2 LQKENI. CDR3 region: CASSPSGSGDEQFF. CDR3 sequence (DNA): TGTGCCAGCTCACCGTCAGGGAGTGGTGATGAGCAGTTCTTC.

The chain has TRBV6-5 and TRBJ1-2; TRBD1 might be the D (6 bases). The V and J ends lost 4 bases and 4 bases respectively, with 19 bases between them. The CDR3 totals 16 residues. Germline CDR1 is MNHEY and CDR2 is SVGAGI. This CDR3 reads CASSWVIGGRGYGYTF. The CDR3 DNA follows: TGTGCCAGCAGTTGGGTTATCGGGGGGCGCGGCTATGGCTACACCTTC.

The chain joins TRBV5-1 to TRBJ2-5, with a weak D call TRBD1 (5 bases). Looked up from germline, CDR1 is SGHRS and CDR2 is YFSETQ. V was cut by 6 bases and J by 5 bases, with 14 bases left in between. The CDR3 is made up of 13 amino acids. In DNA form, the CDR3 reads TGCGCCAGCACGATGACAGCTAGGGAGACCCAGTACTTC. Its protein is CASTMTARETQYF.

CDR3 residues: CASSLVAGSNIQYF. CDR3 DNA: TGCGCCAGCAGCTTGGTTGCAGGGTCAAACATTCAGTACTTC. The chain links TRBV5-1 to TRBJ2-4, with D possibly matching TRBD1 (5 bases). V was cut by 0 bases and J by 6 bases, with 10 bases left in between. This CDR3 is built from 14 residues. Germline-derived CDR1 and CDR2 are SGHRS and YFSETQ.

This clone was counted between two and nine times. This CDR3 reads CASSQGGARSQETQYF. Written as DNA, the CDR3 is TGCGCCAGCAGCCAAGGGGGCGCGAGGAGTCAAGAGACCCAGTACTTC. The chain employs TRBV5-1 and TRBJ2-5, with 7 bases fitting TRBD1. Trimming took 4 bases from V and 2 from J; bases not matched to a gene: 11. Looked up from germline, CDR1 is SGHRS and CDR2 is YFSETQ. The CDR3 runs 16 residues.

The genes are TRBV7-3 and TRBJ2-5; possible D gene TRBD2, 5 bases. V was trimmed by 2 bases and J by 1 base, leaving 8 bases between them. The V gene's germline CDR1 is SGHTA and CDR2 FQGTGA. The CDR3 is 14 amino acids. The CDR3 loop reads CASSLGGGQETQYF. In DNA, the CDR3 is TGTGCCAGCAGCTTAGGTGGAGGCCAAGAGACCCAGTACTTC.

This clone was observed a handful of times. The chain combines TRBV19 with TRBJ1-1; 8 bases align to TRBD1. Germline V lookup: CDR1 LNHDA, CDR2 SQIVND (reference sequence). The CDR3 sequence is 17 residues long. The junction had 10 bases not matched to a gene; V was cut back by 4 bases and J by 0 bases. The CDR3 region is CASSRLRRQGMNTEAFF. The CDR3, as DNA: TGTGCCAGTAGTAGACTCCGTCGACAGGGGATGAACACTGAAGCTTTCTTT.

This clone has only a few counts. The V and J genes are TRBV11-1 and TRBJ2-6; 9 bases are a match to TRBD1. V lost 5 bases, J lost 1 base, and 12 bases stayed unmatched. Germline V gives CDR1 SGHAT, CDR2 FQDESV (reference sequence). The CDR3 has 19 residues. CDR3 bases: TGTGCCAGCAGCCTCGCCGGACAGGGGCGGCTGTCTGGGGCCAACGTCCTGACTTTC. Amino acid sequence: CASSLAGQGRLSGANVLTF.

The chain recombines TRBV5-1 with TRBJ1-1; possible D gene TRBD1, 6 bases. The CDR3 is 13 amino acids. CDR1 and CDR2 from the germline V gene are SGHRS and YFSETQ. Trimming removed 4 bases from V and 6 bases from J, with 13 bases in between. The CDR3 spells CASSLQGRSEAFF. CDR3 sequence (DNA): TGCGCCAGCAGCCTACAGGGAAGGTCTGAAGCTTTCTTT.